Listed here are 20 T cell receptor beta chains from one sample, sequenced in a study of response to subunit inactivated influenza vaccine. TCRdb reanalysed the RT-PCR reads using MiXCR and keeps one entry per CDR3 protein. Of about 300,000 distinct CDR3 sequences listed, just over 20% were seen once; the top ten hold about 10%. The sample consisted of PBMCs from blood, taken 21 months after vaccination. These receptors all stem from a man between 50 and 69 years old who received an inactivated influenza vaccine.

This clonotype occurred many times. The V gene is TRBV20-1, the J gene TRBJ1-6; D possibly corresponds to TRBD1 (5 bases). This CDR3 has 13 residues. V lost 6 bases, J lost 10 bases, and 16 bases lay in between. Germline loops: CDR1 DFQATT, CDR2 SNEGSKA (reference sequence). CDR3 in amino acids: CSAPYGGGSPLHF. CDR3 DNA: TGCAGTGCCCCATATGGGGGGGGATCACCCCTCCACTTT.

J is TRBJ2-7 and V is TRBV20-1; 11 nucleotides agree with TRBD2. Per germline, CDR1 DFQATT and CDR2 SNEGSKA (reference sequence). V lost 0 bases and J lost 6; bases outside the gene matches: 4. This CDR3 contains 14 residues. The CDR3 loop reads CSARDSSGRGEQYF. CDR3 DNA: TGCAGTGCTAGAGATAGTAGCGGGAGGGGCGAGCAGTACTTC.

The chain combines TRBV7-2 with TRBJ2-7; D might be TRBD1 (6 bases). Germline V CDR1 and CDR2: SGHTA, FQGNSA. The CDR3 runs 13 residues. V was cut by 6 bases and J by 3 bases, with 12 bases left in between. The chain's CDR3 is CASRRGQHYEQYF. CDR3 DNA: TGTGCCAGCAGAAGGGGACAACACTACGAGCAGTACTTC.

A few counts support this clonotype. J is TRBJ1-5 and V is TRBV4-3; D is unresolved. Deletions cut 1 base from V and 3 bases from J, with 10 bases between. Germline CDR1 LGHNA, CDR2 YSLEER. This CDR3 contains 15 residues. The CDR3 region has the DNA TGCGCCAGCAGCCAAGTCGTGGGATACAATCAGCCCCAGCATTTT. It specifies CASSQVVGYNQPQHF.

V usage is TRBV27 and J usage is TRBJ1-1; tentatively, D is TRBD1 (5 bases). Germline V gene data show CDR1 as MNHEY and CDR2 as SMNVEV (reference sequence). V was pared by 4 bases and J by 4 bases, with 10 bases between. This CDR3 is built from 13 residues. CDR3 DNA: TGTGCCAGCAGTTCGGGGGTGTTCACTGAAGCTTTCTTT. Translating gives CASSSGVFTEAFF.

The table lists this clonotype with a few counts. The genes are TRBV9 and TRBJ2-1, with a possible D match to TRBD2 (5 bases). Germline CDR1 reads SGDLS; CDR2 reads YYNGEE. The CDR3 has 16 residues. Trimming cost V 0 bases and J 2 bases, with 12 bases left between them. In nucleotides, the CDR3 is TGTGCCAGCAGCGTAGCGGAGGTGGGGACCTACAATGAGCAGTTCTTC. It encodes CASSVAEVGTYNEQFF. Using reference TRBV9 and TRBJ2-1 for the parts outside the CDR3, the full variable domain is DSGVTQTPKHLITATGQRVTLRCSPRSGDLSVYWYQQSLDQGLQFLIQYYNGEERAKGNILERFSAQQFPDLHSELNLSSLELGDSALYFCASSVAEVGTYNEQFFGPGTRLTVL.

V usage is TRBV14 and J usage is TRBJ2-4; a possible D gene is TRBD1 (5 bases). V lost 2 bases to trimming and J lost 2 bases, with 7 bases between them. The CDR3 has 14 residues. Per germline, CDR1 SGHDN and CDR2 FVKESK. The CDR3 sequence is CASSQQGSKNIQYF. CDR3 bases: TGTGCCAGCAGCCAACAGGGATCCAAAAACATTCAGTACTTC.

The rearrangement uses TRBV7-9 and TRBJ2-1; D may be TRBD1 (5 bases). Germline assignment: CDR1 SEHNR and CDR2 FQNEAQ (reference sequence). The V gene lost 7 bases and the J gene lost 0 bases, with 16 bases spanning the gap. This CDR3 has 16 amino acids. The CDR3 protein is CASNRDRYSSYNEQFF. DNA for the CDR3: TGTGCCAGCAACCGCGACAGATACTCCTCCTACAATGAGCAGTTCTTC.

The chain is built from TRBV2 and TRBJ2-7, with D unresolved. CDR3 length equals 13 residues. The germline gives CDR1 SNHLY, CDR2 FYNNEI. Trimming stripped 7 bases from V and 3 bases from J, with 13 bases between. The DNA of the CDR3 is TGTGCCAGCAAAGGGCAGCGCGACTACGAGCAGTACTTC. This gives the protein CASKGQRDYEQYF.

This clonotype was detected only a few times. V usage is TRBV5-1 and J usage is TRBJ1-4; TRBD1 matches 9 bases. V gave up 3 bases and J gave up 8 bases; unmatched junction bases: 11. Germline V gives CDR1 SGHRS, CDR2 YFSETQ. CDR3 length: 16 amino acids. The CDR3 here is CASSWSFRDREEKLFF. In DNA, the CDR3 is TGCGCCAGCAGCTGGAGTTTCCGGGACAGGGAGGAAAAACTGTTTTTT. Based on the CDR3 plus reference TRBV5-1 and TRBJ1-4, the full variable domain is KAGVTQTPRYLIKTRGQQVTLSCSPISGHRSVSWYQQTPGQGLQFLFEYFSETQRNKGNFPGRFSGRQFSNSRSEMNVSTLELGDSALYLCASSWSFRDREEKLFFGSGTQLSVL.

This chain uses TRBV5-1 with TRBJ2-3, with D hard to call. The CDR3 sequence is 14 residues long. V was trimmed by 3 bases and J by 3 bases, leaving 11 bases between them. The germline gives CDR1 SGHRS, CDR2 YFSETQ. The CDR3 sequence is CASSSSHGTDTQYF. CDR3 sequence (DNA): TGCGCCAGCAGCTCATCACACGGGACAGATACGCAGTATTTT.

There are many counts of this clonotype. CDR3 residues: CAISENSRNSPLHF. For the CDR3, the DNA is TGTGCCATCAGTGAGAACAGCCGTAATTCACCCCTCCACTTT. The rearrangement joins TRBV10-3 to TRBJ1-6; no reliable D call. CDR1 and CDR2 from the germline V gene are ENHRY and SYGVKD. The germline V and J ends were trimmed by 2 bases and 6 bases, with 8 bases remaining between them. This CDR3 has 14 amino acids.

This clonotype was seen only a few times. The J gene is TRBJ2-1, the V gene TRBV9; D remains unclear. Germline CDR1 SGDLS, CDR2 YYNGEE. The V gene lost 5 bases and the J gene lost 1 base, with 7 bases spanning the gap. The CDR3 spans 13 residues. In nucleotides, the CDR3 is TGTGCCAGCAGTGACTGGTCCTACAATGAGCAGTTCTTC. As protein: CASSDWSYNEQFF. The whole variable domain, filled in from reference TRBV9 and TRBJ2-1, reads DSGVTQTPKHLITATGQRVTLRCSPRSGDLSVYWYQQSLDQGLQFLIQYYNGEERAKGNILERFSAQQFPDLHSELNLSSLELGDSALYFCASSDWSYNEQFFGPGTRLTVL.

V is TRBV2 and J is TRBJ1-6; 7 nucleotides align to TRBD1. Germline assignment: CDR1 SNHLY and CDR2 FYNNEI. This CDR3 spans 15 amino acids. The ends lost 2 bases at V and 10 bases at J; junction bases unmatched: 8. CDR3 loop: CASSERKTGSSPLHF. The CDR3 DNA reads TGTGCCAGCAGTGAACGAAAGACAGGGTCGTCACCCCTCCACTTT.

V gene TRBV5-5 combines with J gene TRBJ2-1; tentative D call: TRBD2 (6 bases). The CDR3 consists of 13 residues. The germline gives CDR1 SGHKS, CDR2 YYEKEE (reference sequence). V was cut by 6 bases and J by 8 bases, with 15 bases left in between. The CDR3 reads CASIPTGRYEQFF. The CDR3 coding sequence is TGTGCCAGCATCCCAACCGGGAGATATGAGCAGTTCTTC.

This clonotype was counted a few times. The chain uses TRBV29-1 and TRBJ2-3; no definite D call. The length of the CDR3 is 12 residues. The V end lost 5 bases, the J end lost 5 bases, and 11 bases lay between the germline ends. Per the germline V gene, CDR1 is SQVTM and CDR2 is ANQGSEA. The CDR3 region has the DNA TGCAGCGTTAAGACCGGTTTAGATACGCAGTATTTT. Its translation is CSVKTGLDTQYF.

Only a few counts were recorded for this clonotype. The V call is TRBV9, the J call TRBJ1-1, with 8 nucleotides matching TRBD1. Germline CDR1 reads SGDLS; CDR2 reads YYNGEE. The CDR3 runs 15 residues. J was trimmed by 3 bases and V by 2 bases; bases with no gene match: 6. CDR3 amino acids: CASSVGGQDYTEAFF. The CDR3 coding sequence is TGTGCCAGCAGCGTTGGGGGACAGGACTACACTGAAGCTTTCTTT.

V gene TRBV23-1 combines with J gene TRBJ2-3; D perhaps matches TRBD1 (6 bases). TRBV23-1 is sorted into the ORF group, with uncertain function. The CDR3 contains 16 residues. Trimming took 0 bases from V and 1 from J, leaving 11 bases between them. CDR3 coding DNA: TGCGCCAGCAGTCAATCGCAGGGGAGTTGCACAGATACGCAGTATTTT. It is translated as CASSQSQGSCTDTQYF.

V is TRBV6-1 and J is TRBJ1-2; D gene ambiguous. The CDR3 totals 12 residues. CDR1 is MNHNS and CDR2 is SASEGT in the germline V gene. V lost 2 bases and J 7 bases, leaving 8 bases between the germline ends. CDR3 protein: CASSELWSGYTF. The CDR3 nucleotides read TGTGCCAGCAGTGAATTGTGGTCTGGCTACACCTTC.

The chain recombines TRBV6-6 with TRBJ1-5; tentatively, D is TRBD1 (5 bases). The CDR3 is 13 residues long. Per the germline V gene, CDR1 is MNHNY and CDR2 is SVGAGI (reference sequence). Between the trimmed V and J ends, which lost 11 bases and 1 base, there was a span of 12 bases. The CDR3 DNA reads TGTGCCCCCAACCGGGGGAGCAATCAGCCCCAGCATTTT. Translating it yields CAPNRGSNQPQHF.